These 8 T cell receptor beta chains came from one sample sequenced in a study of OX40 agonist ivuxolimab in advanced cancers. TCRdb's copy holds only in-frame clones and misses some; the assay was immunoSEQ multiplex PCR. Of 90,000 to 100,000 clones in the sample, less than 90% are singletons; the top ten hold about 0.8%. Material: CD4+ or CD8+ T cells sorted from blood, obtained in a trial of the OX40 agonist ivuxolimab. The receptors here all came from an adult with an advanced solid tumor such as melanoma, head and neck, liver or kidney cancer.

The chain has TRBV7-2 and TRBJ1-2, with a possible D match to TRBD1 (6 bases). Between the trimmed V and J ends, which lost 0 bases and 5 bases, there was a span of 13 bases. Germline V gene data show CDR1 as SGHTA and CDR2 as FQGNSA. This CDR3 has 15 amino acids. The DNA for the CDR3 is TGTGCCAGCAGCTTAGCCCAGGGGTCCCCATATGGCTACACCTTC. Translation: CASSLAQGSPYGYTF.

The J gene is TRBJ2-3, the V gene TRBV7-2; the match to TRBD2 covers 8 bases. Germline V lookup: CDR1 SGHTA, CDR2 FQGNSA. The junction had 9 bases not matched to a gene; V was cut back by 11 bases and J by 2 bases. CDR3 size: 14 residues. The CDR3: CAGARGGSTDTQYF. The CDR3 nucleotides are TGTGCCGGGGCCCGGGGGGGTTCCACAGATACGCAGTATTTT.

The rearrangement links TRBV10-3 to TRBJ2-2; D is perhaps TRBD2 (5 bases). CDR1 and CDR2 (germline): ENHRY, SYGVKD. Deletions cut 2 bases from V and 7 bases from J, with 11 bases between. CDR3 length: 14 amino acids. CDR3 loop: CAISERGPGGELFF. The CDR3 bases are TGTGCCATCAGTGAGAGAGGGCCGGGCGGGGAGCTGTTTTTT.

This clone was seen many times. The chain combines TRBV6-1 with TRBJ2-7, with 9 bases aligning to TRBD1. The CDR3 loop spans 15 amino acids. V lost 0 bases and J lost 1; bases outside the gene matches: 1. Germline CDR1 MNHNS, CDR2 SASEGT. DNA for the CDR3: TGTGCCAGCAGTGAAGCTGGGACAGGGTCCTACGAGCAGTACTTC. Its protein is CASSEAGTGSYEQYF.

CDR3 in DNA: TGTGCCAGCAGCGACTACCCCGGGACAGGGCCCGGCAATGAGCAGTTCTTC. Translating gives CASSDYPGTGPGNEQFF. V is TRBV9 and J is TRBJ2-1; 9 nucleotides match TRBD1. The CDR3 has 17 residues. The J segment lost 6 bases and the V segment lost 3 bases, leaving 13 bases of the junction unmatched. Germline lookup yields CDR1 SGDLS and CDR2 YYNGEE.

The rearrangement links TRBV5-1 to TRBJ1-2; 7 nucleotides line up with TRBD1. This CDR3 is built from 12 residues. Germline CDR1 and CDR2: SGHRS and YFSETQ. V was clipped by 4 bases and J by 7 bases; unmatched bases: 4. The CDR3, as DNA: TGCGCCAGCAGCGGGGACAGTAGTGGCTACACCTTC. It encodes CASSGDSSGYTF.

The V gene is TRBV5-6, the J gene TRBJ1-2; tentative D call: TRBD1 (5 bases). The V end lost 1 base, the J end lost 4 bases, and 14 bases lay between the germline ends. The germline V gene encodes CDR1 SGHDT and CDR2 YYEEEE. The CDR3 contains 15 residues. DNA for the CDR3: TGTGCCAGCAGCTTGTACGATCGACAGACCTATGGCTACACCTTC. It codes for CASSLYDRQTYGYTF. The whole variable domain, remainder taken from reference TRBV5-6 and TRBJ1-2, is DAGVTQSPTHLIKTRGQQVTLRCSPKSGHDTVSWYQQALGQGPQFIFQYYEEEERQRGNFPDRFSGHQFPNYSSELNVNALLLGDSALYLCASSLYDRQTYGYTFGSGTRLTVV.

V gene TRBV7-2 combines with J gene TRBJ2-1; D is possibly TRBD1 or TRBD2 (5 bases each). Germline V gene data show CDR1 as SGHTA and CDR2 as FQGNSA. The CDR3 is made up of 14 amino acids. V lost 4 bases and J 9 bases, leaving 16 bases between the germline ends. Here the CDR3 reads CASSSVRGRGEQFF. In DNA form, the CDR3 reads TGTGCCAGCAGCTCGGTCCGGGGCCGGGGTGAGCAGTTCTTC.